This entry concerns a single TCR beta chain. Its specificity is not known. This CDR3 region has 14 residues. Germline values: CDR1 SGHRS, CDR2 YFSETQ. The V gene lost 0 bases and the J gene lost 1 base, with 7 bases spanning the gap. This record belongs to a study of beta chain features in type 1 diabetes. Study results and limitations: Moderate but significant shortening of TCRB CDR3s was recorded in all four CD4+ subsets from Type 1 diabetes patients. TCRB rearrangement may or may not be influenced by HLA type; here this remained unresolved.

The sequenced template was cDNA made from the entire isolated RNA. Average reads for naive, central memory and regulatory T cell samples were about 3.57 million. TCRdb's copy holds only in-frame clones and misses some; the assay was immunoSEQ multiplex PCR. Among some 360,000 clones listed, around 20% were seen once. The sequencing input was naive CD4+ T cells from blood. The genes are TRBV5-1 and TRBJ1-1; D remains ambiguous. The source of this sequence is a woman aged 18-30 years in good health. The CDR3 is CASSLEQANTEAFF. Here the CDR3 DNA reads TGCGCCAGCAGCTTGGAGCAGGCGAACACTGAAGCTTTCTTT.